This TCR beta chain was recorded in a study of cytomegalovirus exposure and HLA in healthy donors. The study's findings and limits: The study designated about 180 TCR beta chains cytomegalovirus-associated.

CDR3 length: 16 residues. Germline V gene data show CDR1 as SGHTA and CDR2 as FQGNSA. J gave up 0 bases and V 4 bases, and 9 bases lay outside the gene matches. The PCR had 60 Vbeta and 13 Jbeta primers. Here immunoSEQ multiplex PCR was the method, and the copy in TCRdb shows in-frame clones only, minus some. The table records just under 95,000 clones, about 84% of them present only once. Points on this clone: What it binds is unknown.

The sequenced material came from PBMCs. The clonotype comes from a girl aged 2 to 9 in good health and CMV-seropositive. This chain connects TRBV7-2 to TRBJ2-7; TRBD1 agrees at 7 bases. The CDR3 nucleotides read TGTGCCAGCAGCTCTTGGGACAGATCTAGCTCCTACGAGCAGTACTTC. This encodes CASSSWDRSSSYEQYF.